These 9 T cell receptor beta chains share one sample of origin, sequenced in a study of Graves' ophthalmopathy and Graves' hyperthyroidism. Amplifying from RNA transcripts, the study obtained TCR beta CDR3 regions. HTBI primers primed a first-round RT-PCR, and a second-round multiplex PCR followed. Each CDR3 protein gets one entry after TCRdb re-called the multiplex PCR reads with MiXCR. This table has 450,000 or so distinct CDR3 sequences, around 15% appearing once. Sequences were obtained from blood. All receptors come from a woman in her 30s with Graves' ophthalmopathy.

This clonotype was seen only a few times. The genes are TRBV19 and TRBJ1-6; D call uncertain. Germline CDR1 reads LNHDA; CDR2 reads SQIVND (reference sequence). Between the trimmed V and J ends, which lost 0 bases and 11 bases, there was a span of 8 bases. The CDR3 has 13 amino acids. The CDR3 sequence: CASSIDAAAPLHF. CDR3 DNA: TGTGCCAGTAGTATAGACGCTGCGGCACCCCTCCACTTT.

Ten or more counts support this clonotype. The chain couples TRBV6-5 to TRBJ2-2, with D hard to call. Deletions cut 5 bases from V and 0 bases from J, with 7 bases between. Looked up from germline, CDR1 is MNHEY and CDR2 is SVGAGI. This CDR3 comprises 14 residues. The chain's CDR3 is CASSPVTNTGELFF. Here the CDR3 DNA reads TGTGCCAGCAGTCCAGTTACGAACACCGGGGAGCTGTTTTTT.

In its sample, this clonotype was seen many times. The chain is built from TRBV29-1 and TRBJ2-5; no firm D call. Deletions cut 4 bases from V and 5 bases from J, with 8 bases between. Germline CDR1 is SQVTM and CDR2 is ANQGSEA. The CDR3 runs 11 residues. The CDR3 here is CSVVPSETQYF. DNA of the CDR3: TGCAGCGTTGTTCCGTCGGAGACCCAGTACTTC.

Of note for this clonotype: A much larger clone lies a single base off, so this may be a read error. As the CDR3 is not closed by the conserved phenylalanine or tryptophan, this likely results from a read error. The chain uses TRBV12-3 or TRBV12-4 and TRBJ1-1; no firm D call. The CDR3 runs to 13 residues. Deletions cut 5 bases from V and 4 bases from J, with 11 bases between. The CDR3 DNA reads TGTGCCAGCAGTCTCACAGCTGCCACTGAAGCTTTCTTG. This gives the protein CASSLTAATEAFL.

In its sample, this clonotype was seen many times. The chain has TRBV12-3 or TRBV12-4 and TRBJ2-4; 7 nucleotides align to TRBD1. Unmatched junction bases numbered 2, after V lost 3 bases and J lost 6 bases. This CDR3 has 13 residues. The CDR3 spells CASSLRDRNIQYF. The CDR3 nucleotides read TGTGCCAGCAGTTTGAGGGACAGAAACATTCAGTACTTC.

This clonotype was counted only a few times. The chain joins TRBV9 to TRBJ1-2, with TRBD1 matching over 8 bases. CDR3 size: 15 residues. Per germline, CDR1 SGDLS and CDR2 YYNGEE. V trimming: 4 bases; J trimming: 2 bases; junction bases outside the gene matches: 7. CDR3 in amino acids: CASSTTTGANYGYTF. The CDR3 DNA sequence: TGTGCCAGCAGCACAACGACAGGGGCCAACTATGGCTACACCTTC.

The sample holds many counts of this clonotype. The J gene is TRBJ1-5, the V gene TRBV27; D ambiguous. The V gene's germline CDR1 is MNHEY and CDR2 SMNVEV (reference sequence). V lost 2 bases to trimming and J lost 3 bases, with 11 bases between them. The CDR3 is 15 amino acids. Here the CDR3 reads CASSLQRGANQPQHF. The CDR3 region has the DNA TGTGCCAGCAGTTTACAACGGGGAGCCAATCAGCCCCAGCATTTT.

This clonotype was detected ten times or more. The CDR3 reads CASSGGLGGDTEAFF. The CDR3 DNA reads as TGTGCCAGCAGCGGGGGACTCGGAGGGGACACTGAAGCTTTCTTT. V gene TRBV12-3 or TRBV12-4 combines with J gene TRBJ1-1; the D gene is possibly TRBD1 (5 bases). The V and J ends lost 6 bases and 3 bases respectively, with 17 bases between them. The CDR3 extends over 15 amino acids.

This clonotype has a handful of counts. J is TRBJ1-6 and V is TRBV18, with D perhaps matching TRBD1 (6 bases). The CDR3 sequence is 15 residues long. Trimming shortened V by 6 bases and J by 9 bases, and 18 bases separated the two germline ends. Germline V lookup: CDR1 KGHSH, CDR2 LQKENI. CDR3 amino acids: CASSRRGGRFSPLHF. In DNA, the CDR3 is TGTGCCAGCTCGAGACGAGGGGGACGGTTTTCACCCCTCCACTTT.